These 3 T cell receptor beta chains were sequenced from one sample in a study of control samples from healthy donors and cancer patients. Using immunoSEQ multiplex PCR, the repertoire was profiled, and TCRdb retains in-frame clones only, with some absent. The sample holds some 130,000 clones, more than 80% seen once. Sequencing was done on a sample of blood. These receptors all stem from a man aged 40-55 years in good health.

The genes are TRBV6-6 and TRBJ2-3; D gene unclear. The CDR3 is 14 residues long. The V end lost 3 bases, the J end lost 1 base, and 8 bases lay between the germline ends. In germline, CDR1 is MNHNY, CDR2 SVGAGI (reference sequence). The CDR3 protein is CASSYMAGTDTQYF. DNA of the CDR3: TGTGCCAGCAGTTATATGGCAGGCACAGATACGCAGTATTTT.

This clone occurred once. The chain couples TRBV20-1 to TRBJ2-7; D not resolved. CDR3 size: 11 residues. Germline CDR1 and CDR2: DFQATT and SNEGSKA (reference sequence). The V gene lost 3 bases and the J gene lost 0 bases, with 3 bases spanning the gap. The CDR3 sequence: CSARFSYEQYF. The CDR3 nucleotides read TGCAGTGCTAGGTTCTCCTACGAGCAGTACTTC.

The chain carries TRBV29-1 and TRBJ2-3; D not resolved. CDR3 length: 11 amino acids. Germline V gene lookup returns CDR1 SQVTM and CDR2 ANQGSEA. With 6 bases removed from V and 4 bases from J, the gap between germline ends came to 8 bases. The CDR3 loop is CSVRFADTQYF. The CDR3 nucleotides read TGCAGCGTGAGGTTCGCAGATACGCAGTATTTT.